The entry below describes one T cell receptor beta chain. The data were produced by immunoSEQ multiplex PCR, yet TCRdb's version contains in-frame clones alone and is incomplete. The sample holds roughly 13,000 clones, 84% seen once. Germline values: CDR1 SNHLY, CDR2 FYNNEI. The CDR3 loop spans 13 amino acids. V lost 4 bases and J lost 3, with 9 bases in between. This entry belongs to a study of graft-versus-host responses after intestinal transplantation. In the study overall: Multivisceral, liver-intestinal, or isolated intestinal transplants were performed in recipients.

The sequencing used PBMCs, collected 306 days after intestinal transplant. The rearrangement joins TRBV2 to TRBJ1-2; D is unresolved. This clonotype originated in a human patient who received an intestinal transplant, so some T cells may come from the graft donor. CDR3 sequence (DNA): TGTGCCAGCAGTGGACGGGCAGACTATGGCTACACCTTC. This encodes CASSGRADYGYTF.